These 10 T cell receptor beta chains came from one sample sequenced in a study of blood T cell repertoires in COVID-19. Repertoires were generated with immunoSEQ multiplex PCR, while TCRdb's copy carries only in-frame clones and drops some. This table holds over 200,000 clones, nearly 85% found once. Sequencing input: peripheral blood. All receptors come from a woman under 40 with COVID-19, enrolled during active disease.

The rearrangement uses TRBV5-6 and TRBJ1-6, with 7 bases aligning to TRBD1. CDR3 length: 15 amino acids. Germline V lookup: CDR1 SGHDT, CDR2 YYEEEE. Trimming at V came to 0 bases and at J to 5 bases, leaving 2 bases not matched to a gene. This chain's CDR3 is CASSLEGTDNSPLHF. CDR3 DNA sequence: TGTGCCAGCAGCTTGGAGGGGACAGATAATTCACCCCTCCACTTT.

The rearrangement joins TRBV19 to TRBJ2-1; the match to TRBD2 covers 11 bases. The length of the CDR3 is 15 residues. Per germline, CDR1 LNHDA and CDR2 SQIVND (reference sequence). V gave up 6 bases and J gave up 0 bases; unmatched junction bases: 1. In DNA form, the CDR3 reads TGTGCCAGTAGAACTAGCGGGAGCTCCTACAATGAGCAGTTCTTC. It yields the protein CASRTSGSSYNEQFF.

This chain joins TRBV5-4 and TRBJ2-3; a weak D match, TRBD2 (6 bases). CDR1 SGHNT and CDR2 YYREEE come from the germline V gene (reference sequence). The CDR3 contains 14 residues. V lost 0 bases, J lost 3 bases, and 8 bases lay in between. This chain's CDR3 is CASSLDRGTDTQYF. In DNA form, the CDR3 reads TGTGCCAGCAGCTTGGACCGGGGGACAGATACGCAGTATTTT.

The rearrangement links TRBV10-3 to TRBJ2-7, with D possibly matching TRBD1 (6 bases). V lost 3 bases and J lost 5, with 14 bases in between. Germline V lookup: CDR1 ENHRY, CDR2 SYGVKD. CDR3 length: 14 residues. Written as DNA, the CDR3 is TGTGCCATCAGTGACCAAGGACAGATAAACGAGCAGTACTTC. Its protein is CAISDQGQINEQYF.

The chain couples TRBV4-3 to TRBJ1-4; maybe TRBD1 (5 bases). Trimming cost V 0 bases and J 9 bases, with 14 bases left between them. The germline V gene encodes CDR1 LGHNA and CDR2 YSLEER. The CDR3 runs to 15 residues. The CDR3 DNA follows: TGCGCCAGCAGCCAAGATAGGGGAGCGGGGAAAAAACTGTTTTTT. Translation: CASSQDRGAGKKLFF.

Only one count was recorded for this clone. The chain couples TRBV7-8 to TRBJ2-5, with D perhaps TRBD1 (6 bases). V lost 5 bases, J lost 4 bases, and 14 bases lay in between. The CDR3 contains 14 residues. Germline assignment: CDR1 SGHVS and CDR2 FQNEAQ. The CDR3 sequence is CASSMEFRGETQYF. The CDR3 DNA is TGTGCCAGCAGCATGGAATTCAGGGGAGAGACCCAGTACTTC.

For the CDR3, the DNA is TGTGCCACCAGCGAGGGGGGGGCCGGGGAGCTGTTTTTT. Its protein product is CATSEGGAGELFF. The chain combines TRBV15 with TRBJ2-2, with D maybe TRBD2 (7 bases). This CDR3 has 13 amino acids. Trimming removed 5 bases from V and 6 bases from J, with 10 bases in between. CDR1 is LNHNV and CDR2 is YYDKDF in the germline V gene (reference sequence).

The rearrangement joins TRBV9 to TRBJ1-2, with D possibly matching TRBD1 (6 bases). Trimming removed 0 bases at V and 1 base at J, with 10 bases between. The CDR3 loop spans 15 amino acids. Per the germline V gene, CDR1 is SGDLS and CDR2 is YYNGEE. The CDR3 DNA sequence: TGTGCCAGCAGCGTAGGCGCAGGGGATAACTATGGCTACACCTTC. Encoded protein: CASSVGAGDNYGYTF.

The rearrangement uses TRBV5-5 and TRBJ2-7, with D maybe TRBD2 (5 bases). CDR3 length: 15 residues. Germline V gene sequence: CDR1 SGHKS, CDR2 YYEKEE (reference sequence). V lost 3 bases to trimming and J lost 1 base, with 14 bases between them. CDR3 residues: CASSWRVVGSYEQYF. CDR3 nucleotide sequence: TGTGCCAGCAGCTGGCGGGTGGTAGGTTCCTACGAGCAGTACTTC. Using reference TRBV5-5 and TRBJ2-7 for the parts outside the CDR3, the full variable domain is DAGVTQSPTHLIKTRGQQVTLRCSPISGHKSVSWYQQVLGQGPQFIFQYYEKEERGRGNFPDRFSARQFPNYSSELNVNALLLGDSALYLCASSWRVVGSYEQYFGPGTRLTVT.

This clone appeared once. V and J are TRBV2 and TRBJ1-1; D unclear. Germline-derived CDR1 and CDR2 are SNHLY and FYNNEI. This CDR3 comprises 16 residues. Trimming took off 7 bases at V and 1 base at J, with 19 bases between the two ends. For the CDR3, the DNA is TGTGCCAGCAAAACGACCTCCCGTTCAGGGAACACTGAAGCTTTCTTT. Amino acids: CASKTTSRSGNTEAFF.